This T cell receptor (beta chain) was found in a study of radiation and T cells in renal cell carcinoma. Study-wide context: Nephrectomy followed 15 Gy stereotactic body radiation by 4 weeks. Whole-study results and caveats: Top tumor clonotypes rose in blood 2 weeks post-radiation, then contracted.

Libraries were prepared by immunoSEQ multiplex PCR; TCRdb keeps only in-frame clonotypes and omits some of them. In the table there are more than 95,000 clones, about four fifths of which are singletons. Trimming removed 2 bases at V and 0 bases at J, with 17 bases between. Germline loops: CDR1 LGHNT, CDR2 FRNRAP. The CDR3 extends over 18 amino acids. Worth noting for this clone: Its antigen is still unknown.

Time point denoted: baseline pretreatment blood. The sample's treatment: 15 Gy SBRT to primary tumor, nephrectomy 4 weeks later. Serial blood draws occurred at baseline and 2 and 4 weeks post-SBRT. This sequence originates from an older woman with renal cell carcinoma. This sample comprised blood, obtained from a patient whose treatment included radiotherapy and nephrectomy. V is TRBV12-5 and J is TRBJ1-5; D might be TRBD1 (6 bases). The CDR3 region has the DNA TGTGCTAGTGGTTTGCGGACAGCGTTCTTTAATAGCAATCAGCCCCAGCATTTT. It yields the protein CASGLRTAFFNSNQPQHF.